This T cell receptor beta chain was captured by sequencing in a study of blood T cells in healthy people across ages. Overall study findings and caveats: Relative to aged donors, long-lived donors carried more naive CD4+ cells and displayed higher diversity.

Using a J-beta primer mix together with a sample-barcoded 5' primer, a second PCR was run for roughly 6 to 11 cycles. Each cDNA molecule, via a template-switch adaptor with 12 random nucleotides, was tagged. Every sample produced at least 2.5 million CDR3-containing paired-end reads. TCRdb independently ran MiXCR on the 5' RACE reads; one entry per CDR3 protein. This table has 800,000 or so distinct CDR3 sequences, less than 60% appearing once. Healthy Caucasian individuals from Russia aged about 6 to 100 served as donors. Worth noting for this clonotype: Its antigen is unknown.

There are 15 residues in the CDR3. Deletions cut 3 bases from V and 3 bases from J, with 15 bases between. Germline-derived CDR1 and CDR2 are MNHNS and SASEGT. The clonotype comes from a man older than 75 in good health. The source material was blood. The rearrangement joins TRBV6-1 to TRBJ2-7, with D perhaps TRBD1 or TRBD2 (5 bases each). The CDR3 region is CASSEPGRIFYEQYF. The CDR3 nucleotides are TGTGCCAGCAGTGAGCCGGGACGGATATTCTACGAGCAGTACTTC.